These T cell receptor beta chains were read from a single sample in a study of type 1 regulatory T cells. Their specific antigens are unknown. One entry per CDR3 protein, called by TCRdb with MiXCR from the reads. The sample yields about 59,000 distinct CDR3 sequences, approximately 60% seen once. The sequencing input was cultured non-Tr1 T cells, either the whole culture or a sorted T cell fraction (not recorded which). These receptors all come from a human donor in good health. CDR3s include the opening cysteine and the closing phenylalanine or tryptophan. A D gene is named only where the DNA matches it firmly. A row's size may be missing; if present it is once, few, many or a size class.

j_gene	d_gene	v_gene	abundance	CDR3aa	CDR3nt
TRBJ2-5	TRBD1	TRBV7-9	.	CASSLGQGSETQYF	TGTGCCAGCAGCTTAGGACAGGGATCCGAGACCCAGTACTTC
TRBJ2-7	TRBD2	TRBV6-1	few	CASSEGYTNRGLAGGYEQYF	TGTGCCAGCAGTGAAGGTTACACAAACAGGGGACTAGCGGGAGGCTACGAGCAGTACTTC
TRBJ2-2	.	TRBV5-5	few	CASSLVPLAGPGELFF	TGTGCCAGCAGCTTGGTTCCGCTAGCCGGGCCCGGGGAGCTGTTTTTT
TRBJ1-4	.	TRBV9	.	CASSVEGSPEKLFF	TGTGCCAGCAGCGTAGAGGGGAGTCCTGAAAAACTGTTTTTT
TRBJ2-2	.	TRBV12-3/TRBV12-4	once	CASSQSPSGVRTGELFF	TGTGCCAGCAGTCAAAGCCCAAGCGGAGTTCGAACCGGGGAGCTGTTTTTT
TRBJ2-2	TRBD1	TRBV11-1	.	CASSRDRGSGELFF	TGTGCCAGCAGCCGGGACAGGGGGTCCGGGGAGCTGTTTTTT
TRBJ2-2	TRBD1	TRBV7-8	once	CASSLGTVNTGELFF	TGTGCCAGCAGCCTAGGGACAGTGAACACCGGGGAGCTGTTTTTT
TRBJ2-7	TRBD2	TRBV28	few	CASRGASSGSYEQYF	TGTGCCAGCAGAGGCGCGTCTAGCGGGAGTTACGAGCAGTACTTC
TRBJ2-7	TRBD2	TRBV6-2/TRBV6-3	few	CASEPTSGAYEQYF	TGTGCCAGCGAGCCGACTAGCGGAGCCTACGAGCAGTACTTC
TRBJ1-1	.	TRBV5-1	few	CASSSGEGLTEAFF	TGCGCCAGCAGCTCCGGTGAGGGTTTGACTGAAGCTTTCTTT
TRBJ2-1	TRBD2	TRBV20-1	.	CSPVHSGRRNEQFF	TGCAGTCCCGTTCATAGCGGGAGGCGAAATGAGCAGTTCTTC
TRBJ2-5	TRBD2	TRBV10-3	.	CAISESGLAASRAETQYF	TGTGCCATCAGTGAGTCCGGACTAGCGGCCTCCCGCGCGGAGACCCAGTACTTC
TRBJ2-6	.	TRBV6-2/TRBV6-3	.	CASRTDGSGANVLTF	TGTGCCAGCAGAACGGACGGCTCTGGGGCCAACGTCCTGACTTTC
TRBJ1-2	.	TRBV4-3	.	CASSQGLTYGYTF	TGCGCCAGCAGCCAAGGGCTCACCTATGGCTACACCTTC
TRBJ1-2	TRBD1	TRBV9	.	CASSGTGYGYTF	TGTGCCAGCTCCGGGACAGGGTATGGCTACACCTTC
TRBJ2-1	.	TRBV20-1	.	CSARMGVSVNEQFF	TGCAGTGCTAGAATGGGAGTGTCCGTCAATGAGCAGTTCTTC
TRBJ2-7	TRBD2	TRBV20-1	.	CSVAGTSGTYEQYF	TGCAGTGTAGCCGGGACTAGCGGTACCTACGAGCAGTACTTC
TRBJ1-6	TRBD1	TRBV20-1	.	CSARVAEGQKFNSPLHF	TGCAGTGCCAGAGTAGCCGAGGGACAGAAGTTTAATTCACCCCTCCACTTT
TRBJ2-1	TRBD2	TRBV6-5	.	CASTGLAGVSYNEQFF	TGTGCCAGCACAGGACTAGCGGGAGTATCTTACAATGAGCAGTTCTTC
TRBJ2-7	TRBD1	TRBV20-1	once	CSAKTGRTVYEQYF	TGCAGTGCTAAGACAGGGCGGACGGTCTACGAGCAGTACTTC
TRBJ2-2	TRBD2	TRBV28	.	CASSFLAGGVGELFF	TGTGCCAGCAGTTTCCTAGCGGGGGGTGTCGGGGAGCTGTTTTTT
TRBJ2-7	TRBD1	TRBV7-9	.	CASSVRQGPYEQYF	TGTGCCAGCAGCGTAAGACAGGGCCCTTACGAGCAGTACTTC
TRBJ2-1	.	TRBV12-3/TRBV12-4	.	CASLSSSQSYNEQFF	TGTGCCAGTCTGAGCTCCTCCCAGTCCTACAATGAGCAGTTCTTC
TRBJ2-3	TRBD1	TRBV5-1	once	CASSLITQGGIRGQGPDTQYF	TGCGCCAGCAGCTTGATTACGCAGGGGGGCATTCGGGGACAGGGCCCAGATACGCAGTATTTT
TRBJ2-7	TRBD2	TRBV3-1	few	CASGGSGSTHEQYF	TGTGCCAGCGGTGGTAGCGGGAGCACCCACGAGCAGTACTTC
TRBJ1-6	.	TRBV2	once	CASSGGSSYNSPLHF	TGTGCCAGCAGTGGAGGGAGCTCCTATAATTCACCCCTCCACTTT
TRBJ2-2	TRBD1	TRBV6-2/TRBV6-3	.	CASSVGTGHKAGELFF	TGTGCCAGCAGTGTCGGGACAGGGCACAAGGCCGGGGAGCTGTTTTTT
TRBJ2-2	TRBD1	TRBV12-3/TRBV12-4	.	CASSPNPGQGGTGELFF	TGTGCCAGCAGCCCGAACCCGGGACAGGGCGGCACCGGGGAGCTGTTTTTT
TRBJ2-2	.	TRBV7-8	.	CASSSTRNTGELFF	TGTGCCAGCAGCTCGACCCGGAACACCGGGGAGCTGTTTTTT
TRBJ2-1	TRBD2	TRBV18	.	CASSPMTSGTYNEQFF	TGTGCCAGCTCACCAATGACTAGCGGAACCTACAATGAGCAGTTCTTC
TRBJ2-5	.	TRBV20-1	.	CSAREGGIGETQYF	TGCAGTGCTAGAGAAGGCGGGATAGGGGAGACCCAGTACTTC
TRBJ2-3	TRBD1	TRBV18	.	CASSPPSDRGSTDTQYF	TGTGCCAGCTCACCACCCTCGGACAGGGGGAGTACAGATACGCAGTATTTT
TRBJ2-7	.	TRBV5-5	.	CASMGTTNFYEQYF	TGTGCCAGCATGGGGACAACGAATTTCTACGAGCAGTACTTC
TRBJ2-7	TRBD2	TRBV20-1	once	CSARDPSGSYEQYF	TGCAGTGCTAGAGATCCTAGCGGGAGTTACGAGCAGTACTTC
TRBJ2-2	TRBD1	TRBV28	.	CASRGTGCTGELFF	TGTGCCAGCAGGGGGACAGGATGCACCGGGGAGCTGTTTTTT
TRBJ2-1	.	TRBV7-3	few	CASSTDRSGGNEQFF	TGTGCCAGCAGCACGGACAGATCCGGGGGGAATGAGCAGTTCTTC
TRBJ2-7	.	TRBV12-2	.	CASRHSDYPFEQYF	TGTGCAAGTCGCCACTCAGACTACCCCTTCGAGCAGTACTTC
TRBJ2-1	TRBD1	TRBV6-2/TRBV6-3	once	CASSYRGQVRGEQFF	TGTGCCAGCAGTTACCGAGGACAGGTACGTGGTGAGCAGTTCTTC
TRBJ2-1	.	TRBV4-2	few	CASSQDWDLDNEQFF	TGTGCCAGCAGCCAAGATTGGGACTTAGACAATGAGCAGTTCTTC
TRBJ2-1	TRBD2	TRBV20-1	.	CSGSTGTSGYNEQFF	TGCAGTGGCTCAACCGGGACTAGCGGTTACAATGAGCAGTTCTTC
TRBJ2-2	.	TRBV3-1	few	CASNRDHTGELFF	TGTGCCAGCAACCGGGACCATACCGGGGAGCTGTTTTTT
TRBJ2-7	TRBD2	TRBV27	medium-sized	CASSTLLAGSYEQYF	TGTGCCAGCAGTACCCTCCTAGCGGGTTCCTACGAGCAGTACTTC
TRBJ2-6	.	TRBV10-3	.	CATTRQAVSGANVLTF	TGTGCCACCACAAGACAGGCCGTCTCTGGGGCCAACGTCCTGACTTTC
TRBJ2-1	TRBD1	TRBV28	.	CASIPAGTAGDEQFF	TGTGCCAGCATACCCGCCGGGACAGCCGGCGATGAGCAGTTCTTC
TRBJ2-1	.	TRBV7-2	.	CASSVDQLVSYNEQFF	TGTGCCAGCAGCGTAGACCAACTAGTCTCCTACAATGAGCAGTTCTTC
TRBJ2-6	TRBD1	TRBV7-2	few	CASSLGTVSSGANVLTF	TGTGCCAGCAGCCTCGGGACAGTCAGCTCTGGGGCCAACGTCCTGACTTTC
TRBJ1-5	TRBD1	TRBV28	.	CASISNRGLVIRNQPQHF	TGTGCCAGCATCTCAAACAGGGGGCTGGTAATAAGGAATCAGCCCCAGCATTTT
TRBJ1-4	TRBD1	TRBV5-1	.	CASSLQGVSPNEKLFF	TGCGCCAGCAGCTTGCAGGGGGTCTCACCTAATGAAAAACTGTTTTTT
TRBJ2-7	.	TRBV5-1	.	CASSSDFYEQYF	TGCGCCAGCAGCTCGGACTTCTACGAGCAGTACTTC
TRBJ1-3	.	TRBV14	.	CASSQDLPAGDTIYF	TGTGCCAGCAGCCAAGACCTACCTGCTGGGGACACCATATATTTT
TRBJ2-7	.	TRBV19	.	CASSNRQGRREQYF	TGTGCCAGTAGTAATCGGCAGGGGCGACGCGAGCAGTACTTC
TRBJ2-2	TRBD2	TRBV4-2	.	CASSQEGPSGANTGELFF	TGTGCCAGCAGTCAAGAAGGTCCTAGCGGGGCGAACACCGGGGAGCTGTTTTTT
TRBJ2-7	.	TRBV20-1	.	CSASRDVAYEQYF	TGCAGTGCCTCCCGGGACGTCGCCTACGAGCAGTACTTC
TRBJ1-2	.	TRBV28	.	CASSLFKDGYTF	TGTGCCAGCAGTTTATTTAAGGATGGCTACACCTTC
TRBJ2-7	.	TRBV12-3/TRBV12-4	.	CASRFSSSYEQYF	TGTGCCAGCAGATTTTCTAGCTCCTACGAGCAGTACTTC
TRBJ1-3	.	TRBV20-1	.	CSTFKGNTIYF	TGCAGTACTTTCAAAGGAAACACCATATATTTT
TRBJ2-1	TRBD2	TRBV10-3	.	CAIRRSSGTQSNEQFF	TGTGCCATCCGCCGTTCTAGCGGGACCCAGAGCAATGAGCAGTTCTTC
TRBJ2-3	.	TRBV11-3	.	CASSLDGRSTDTQYF	TGTGCCAGCAGCTTAGACGGGCGCAGCACAGATACGCAGTATTTT
TRBJ1-5	.	TRBV7-8	.	CASSPSPPGGVQPQHF	TGTGCCAGCAGCCCAAGCCCCCCCGGGGGCGTTCAGCCCCAGCATTTT
TRBJ2-7	.	TRBV5-1	.	CASTSSQGHDYEQYF	TGCGCCAGCACAAGCTCACAGGGTCATGACTACGAGCAGTACTTC